This T cell receptor beta chain derives from a study of shared clonotypes between healthy human individuals. Study results and caveats: Naive subsets typically showed greater estimated richness than memory subsets.

Donors included only healthy HIV-negative adults lacking recent acute infections or vaccinations. With respect to this clone: What it binds is not known.

Sequenced by immunoSEQ multiplex PCR; TCRdb stores in-frame clones only, minus some. The table records about 1,500,000 clones, roughly 97% of them present only once. The junction had 8 bases not matched to a gene; V was cut back by 3 bases and J by 3 bases. This CDR3 region has 16 residues. Germline CDR1 reads LNHDA; CDR2 reads SQIVND (reference sequence). The sequencing sample was made of naive CD4+ T cells sorted from blood. Documented subset: CD45RA+ positively selected. The J gene is TRBJ1-5, the V gene TRBV19, with 7 bases fitting TRBD1. This sequence originates from a man younger than 40 in good health. CDR3 sequence: CASSIETGIFNQPQHF. CDR3 sequence (DNA): TGTGCCAGTAGTATTGAGACAGGGATTTTCAATCAGCCCCAGCATTTT.